The T cell receptor beta chain described here comes from a study of cytomegalovirus exposure and HLA in healthy donors. Study as a whole: It was reported in a later analysis that the 120 validation repertoires used the same platform as the roughly 700 first-cohort repertoires. Points from the study as a whole: Cytomegalovirus association was assigned to about 150 TCR beta chains.

Using immunoSEQ multiplex PCR, the repertoire was profiled, and TCRdb retains in-frame clones only, with some absent. This table has about 310,000 clones, roughly 87% appearing once. On this clone: Its antigen is not known.

Trimming shortened V by 0 bases and J by 3 bases, and 10 bases separated the two germline ends. Looked up from germline, CDR1 is SGDLS and CDR2 is YYNGEE. The CDR3 contains 15 residues. From the approximately 120-subject validation cohort, which was separate from the roughly 670-subject first cohort, the donors were drawn. The rearrangement uses TRBV9 and TRBJ2-1; weak D call: TRBD2 (6 bases). The sequenced sample was PBMCs. This receptor was taken from a man aged 25-40 years in good health and CMV-seronegative. CDR3 protein: CASSVDSGRYNEQFF. The CDR3 nucleotides are TGTGCCAGCAGCGTAGACAGCGGGCGCTACAATGAGCAGTTCTTC.